This T cell receptor beta chain stems from a study of T cell clones after liver transplantation. General study findings and limits: Donor-reactive sequences fell more than third party-reactive ones, suggesting partial deletion. Post-transplant time points were not standardized, so conclusions are preliminary.

Sequencing used immunoSEQ multiplex PCR; TCRdb keeps in-frame clones, though not all of them. The table shows roughly 49,000 clones, with more than 65% occurring only once. This clone has just a few counts. Antigen unknown. The V end was cut by 6 bases, the J end by 1 base, with 9 bases between. Germline loops: CDR1 SQVTM, CDR2 ANQGSEA. The CDR3 length is 12 residues. The sample here was CD4+ T cells from blood, taken approximately 52 months after liver transplant. The J gene is TRBJ1-1, the V gene TRBV29-1, with unresolved D. The receptor was isolated from a human patient who received a liver transplant. Some T cells may be the graft donor's. In nucleotides, the CDR3 is TGCAGCGTAGTCCAGAGGAACACTGAAGCTTTCTTT. It translates to CSVVQRNTEAFF.